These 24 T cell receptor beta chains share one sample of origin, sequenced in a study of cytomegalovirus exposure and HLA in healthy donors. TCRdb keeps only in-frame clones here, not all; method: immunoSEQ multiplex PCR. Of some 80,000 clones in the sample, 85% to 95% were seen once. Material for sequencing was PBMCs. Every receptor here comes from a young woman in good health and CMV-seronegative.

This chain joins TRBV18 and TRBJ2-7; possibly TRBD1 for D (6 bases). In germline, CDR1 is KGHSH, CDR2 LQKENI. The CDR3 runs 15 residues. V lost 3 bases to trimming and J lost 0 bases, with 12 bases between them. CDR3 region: CASSPGAGSSYEQYF. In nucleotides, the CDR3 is TGTGCCAGCTCACCGGGGGCAGGGAGCTCCTACGAGCAGTACTTC.

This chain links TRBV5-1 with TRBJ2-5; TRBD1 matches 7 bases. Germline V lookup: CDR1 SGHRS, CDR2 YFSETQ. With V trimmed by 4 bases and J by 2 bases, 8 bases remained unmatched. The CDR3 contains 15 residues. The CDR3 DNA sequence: TGCGCCAGCAGCCGGACAGGAGCAGCTCAAGAGACCCAGTACTTC. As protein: CASSRTGAAQETQYF. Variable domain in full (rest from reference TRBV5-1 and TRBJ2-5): KAGVTQTPRYLIKTRGQQVTLSCSPISGHRSVSWYQQTPGQGLQFLFEYFSETQRNKGNFPGRFSGRQFSNSRSEMNVSTLELGDSALYLCASSRTGAAQETQYFGPGTRLLVL.

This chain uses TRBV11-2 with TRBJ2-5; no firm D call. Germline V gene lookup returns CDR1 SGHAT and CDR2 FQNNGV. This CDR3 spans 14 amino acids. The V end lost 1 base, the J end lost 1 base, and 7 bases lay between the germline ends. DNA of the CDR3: TGTGCCAGCAGCTTAGTTGCGTTCCAAGAGACCCAGTACTTC. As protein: CASSLVAFQETQYF.

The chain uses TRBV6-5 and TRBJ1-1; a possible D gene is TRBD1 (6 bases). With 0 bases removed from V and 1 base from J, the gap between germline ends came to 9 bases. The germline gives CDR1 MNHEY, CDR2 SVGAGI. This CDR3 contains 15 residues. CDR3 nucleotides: TGTGCCAGCAGTTACTCGACAGGAAGGAACACTGAAGCTTTCTTT. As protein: CASSYSTGRNTEAFF.

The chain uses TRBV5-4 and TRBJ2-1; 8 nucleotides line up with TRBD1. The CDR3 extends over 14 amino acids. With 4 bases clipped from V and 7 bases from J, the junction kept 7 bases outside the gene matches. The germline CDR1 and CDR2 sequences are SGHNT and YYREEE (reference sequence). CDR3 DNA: TGTGCCAGCAGCACCGCGGACAGGGTAAATGAGCAGTTCTTC. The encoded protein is CASSTADRVNEQFF.

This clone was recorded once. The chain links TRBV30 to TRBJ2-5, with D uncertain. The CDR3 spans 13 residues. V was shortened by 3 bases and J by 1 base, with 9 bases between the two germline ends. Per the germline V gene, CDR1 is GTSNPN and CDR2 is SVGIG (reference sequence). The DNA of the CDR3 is TGTGCCTGGAGCCGCGGCACCCAAGAGACCCAGTACTTC. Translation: CAWSRGTQETQYF.

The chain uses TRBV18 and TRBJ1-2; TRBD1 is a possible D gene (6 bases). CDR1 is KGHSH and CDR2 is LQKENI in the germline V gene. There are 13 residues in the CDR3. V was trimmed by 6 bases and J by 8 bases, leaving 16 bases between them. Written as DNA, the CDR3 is TGTGCCAGCTCCCCAGGGGCCTACGGGGGCTACACCTTC. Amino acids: CASSPGAYGGYTF.

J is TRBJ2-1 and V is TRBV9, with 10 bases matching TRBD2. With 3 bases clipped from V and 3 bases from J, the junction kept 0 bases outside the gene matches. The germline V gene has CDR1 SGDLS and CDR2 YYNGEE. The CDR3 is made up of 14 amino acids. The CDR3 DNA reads TGTGCCAGCAGCGCTAGCGGGAGCTACAATGAGCAGTTCTTC. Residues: CASSASGSYNEQFF. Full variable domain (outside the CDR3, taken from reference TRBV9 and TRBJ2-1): DSGVTQTPKHLITATGQRVTLRCSPRSGDLSVYWYQQSLDQGLQFLIQYYNGEERAKGNILERFSAQQFPDLHSELNLSSLELGDSALYFCASSASGSYNEQFFGPGTRLTVL.

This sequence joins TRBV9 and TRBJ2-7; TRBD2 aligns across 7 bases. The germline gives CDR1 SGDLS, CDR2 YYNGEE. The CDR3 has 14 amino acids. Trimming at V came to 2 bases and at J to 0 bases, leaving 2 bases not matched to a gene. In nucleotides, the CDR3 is TGTGCCAGCAGCGTCGGCGGGAGCTCCTACGAGCAGTACTTC. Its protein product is CASSVGGSSYEQYF.

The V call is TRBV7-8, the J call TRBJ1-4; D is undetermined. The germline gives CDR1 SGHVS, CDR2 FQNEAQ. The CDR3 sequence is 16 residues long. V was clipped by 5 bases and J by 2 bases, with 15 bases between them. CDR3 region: CASSPRRGRTNEKLFF. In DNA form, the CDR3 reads TGTGCCAGCAGCCCGAGACGGGGTAGGACTAATGAAAAACTGTTTTTT.

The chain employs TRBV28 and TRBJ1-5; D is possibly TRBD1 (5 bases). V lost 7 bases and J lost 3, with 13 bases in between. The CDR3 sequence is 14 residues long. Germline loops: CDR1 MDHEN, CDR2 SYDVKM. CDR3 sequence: CASTLGVDNQPQHF. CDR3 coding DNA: TGTGCCAGCACCCTAGGGGTGGACAATCAGCCCCAGCATTTT.

The DNA of the CDR3 is TGTGCCTGGAGTGTATGGAGGGTCCCGAACACTGAAGCTTTCTTT. Encoded protein: CAWSVWRVPNTEAFF. The V gene is TRBV30, the J gene TRBJ1-1; D call uncertain. The CDR3 runs to 15 residues. Germline assignment: CDR1 GTSNPN and CDR2 SVGIG (reference sequence). Trimming took off 0 bases at V and 1 base at J, with 12 bases between the two ends.

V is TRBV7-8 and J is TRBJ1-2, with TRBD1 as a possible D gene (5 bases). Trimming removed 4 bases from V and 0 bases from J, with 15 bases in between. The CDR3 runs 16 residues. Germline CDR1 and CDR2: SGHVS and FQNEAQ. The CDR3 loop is CASSSYPDRTNYGYTF. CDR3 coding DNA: TGTGCCAGCAGCTCATATCCTGACAGAACTAACTATGGCTACACCTTC. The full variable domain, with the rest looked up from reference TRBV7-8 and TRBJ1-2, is GAGVSQSPRYKVAKRGQDVALRCDPISGHVSLFWYQQALGQGPEFLTYFQNEAQLDKSGLPSDRFFAERPEGSVSTLKIQRTQQEDSAVYLCASSSYPDRTNYGYTFGSGTRLTVV.

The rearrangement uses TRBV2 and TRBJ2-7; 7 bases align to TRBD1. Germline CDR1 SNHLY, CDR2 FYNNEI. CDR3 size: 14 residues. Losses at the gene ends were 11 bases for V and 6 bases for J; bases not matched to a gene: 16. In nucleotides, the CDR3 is TGTGCCTCCTCACGAGGGGGCCCTATGGGCGAGCAGTACTTC. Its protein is CASSRGGPMGEQYF.

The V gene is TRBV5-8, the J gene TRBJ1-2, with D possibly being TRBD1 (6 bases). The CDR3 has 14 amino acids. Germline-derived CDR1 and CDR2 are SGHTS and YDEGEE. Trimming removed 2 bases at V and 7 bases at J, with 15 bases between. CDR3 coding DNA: TGTGCCAGCAGCTTAGACAGGTTTACTAGTGGCTACACCTTC. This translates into CASSLDRFTSGYTF.

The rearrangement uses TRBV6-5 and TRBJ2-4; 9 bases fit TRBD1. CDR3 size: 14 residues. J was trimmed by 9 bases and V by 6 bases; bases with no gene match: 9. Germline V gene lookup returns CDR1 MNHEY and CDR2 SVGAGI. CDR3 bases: TGTGCCAGCAGCAAGGGACAGGGTAATATCATTCAGTACTTC. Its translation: CASSKGQGNIIQYF.

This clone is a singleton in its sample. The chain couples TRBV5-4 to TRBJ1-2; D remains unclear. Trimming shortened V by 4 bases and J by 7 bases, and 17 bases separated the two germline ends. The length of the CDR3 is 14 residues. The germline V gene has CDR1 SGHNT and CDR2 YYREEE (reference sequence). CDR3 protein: CASSPPSQAGGYTF. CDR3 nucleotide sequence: TGTGCCAGCAGCCCGCCGTCCCAAGCGGGTGGCTACACCTTC.

The CDR3 bases are TGTGCCATCAGTATACAGGGAAGTGACAATGAGCAGTTCTTC. Its protein is CAISIQGSDNEQFF. The chain employs TRBV10-3 and TRBJ2-1, with D possibly TRBD1 on 6 matching bases. Looked up from germline, CDR1 is ENHRY and CDR2 is SYGVKD. V was pared by 5 bases and J by 5 bases, with 13 bases between. The CDR3 runs to 14 residues.

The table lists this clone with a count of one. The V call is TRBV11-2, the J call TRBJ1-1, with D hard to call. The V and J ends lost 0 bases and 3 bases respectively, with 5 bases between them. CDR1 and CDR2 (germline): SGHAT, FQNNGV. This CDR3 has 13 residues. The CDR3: CASSLERDTEAFF. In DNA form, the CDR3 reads TGTGCCAGCAGCTTAGAACGGGACACTGAAGCTTTCTTT.

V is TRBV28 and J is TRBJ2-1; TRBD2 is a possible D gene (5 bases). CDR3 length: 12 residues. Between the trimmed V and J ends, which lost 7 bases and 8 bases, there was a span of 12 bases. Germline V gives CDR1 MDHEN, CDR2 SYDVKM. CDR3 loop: CASNRDSDEQFF. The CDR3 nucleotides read TGTGCCAGCAACCGGGATTCCGATGAGCAGTTCTTC.

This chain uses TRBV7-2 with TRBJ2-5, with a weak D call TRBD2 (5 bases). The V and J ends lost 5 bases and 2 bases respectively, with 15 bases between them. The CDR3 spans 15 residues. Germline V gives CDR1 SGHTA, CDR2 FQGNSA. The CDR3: CASSPLVRAQETQYF. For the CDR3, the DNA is TGTGCCAGCAGCCCCTTGGTGCGGGCACAAGAGACCCAGTACTTC.

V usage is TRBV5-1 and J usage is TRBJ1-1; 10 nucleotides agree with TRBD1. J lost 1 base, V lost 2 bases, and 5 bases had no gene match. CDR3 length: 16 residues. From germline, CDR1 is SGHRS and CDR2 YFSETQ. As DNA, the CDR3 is TGCGCCAGCAGCTTAGACAGGGGGCTTTCGAACACTGAAGCTTTCTTT. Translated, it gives CASSLDRGLSNTEAFF.

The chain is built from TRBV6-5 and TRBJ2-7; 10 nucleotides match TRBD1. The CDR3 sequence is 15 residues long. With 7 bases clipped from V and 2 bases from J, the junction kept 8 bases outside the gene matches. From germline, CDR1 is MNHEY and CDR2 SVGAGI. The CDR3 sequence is CASTPPGQGAYEQYF. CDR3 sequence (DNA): TGTGCCAGCACCCCTCCCGGACAGGGGGCCTACGAGCAGTACTTC.

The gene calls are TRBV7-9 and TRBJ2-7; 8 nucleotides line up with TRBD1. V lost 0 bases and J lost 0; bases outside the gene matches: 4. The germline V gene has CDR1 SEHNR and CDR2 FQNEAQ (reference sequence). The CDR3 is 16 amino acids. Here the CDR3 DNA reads TGTGCCAGCAGCTTAGCGTGGCAGGGGGCCTCCTACGAGCAGTACTTC. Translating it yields CASSLAWQGASYEQYF.